This TCR beta chain emerged from a study of blood T cell repertoires in COVID-19. Study at large: The United States, Italy and Spain were the sources of the acute and convalescent COVID-19 samples. PBMCs, B-cell-depleted T cells, or T cells were the source of the cDNA or gDNA that made up the material.

The CDR3 covers 12 residues. Germline-derived CDR1 and CDR2 are SQVTM and ANQGSEA. Authors' processing steps: It was from reference gene primer amplification that nucleated cell counts were estimated. TCRdb's table, derived via immunoSEQ multiplex PCR, lists solely in-frame clones and lacks some. That table gives V, J and clone size, and the DNA gave D and trimming. The data contain 250,000 to 300,000 clones, more than 85% of them singletons. This sequence was found in a man aged 18 to 30 with active or convalescent COVID-19. J is TRBJ2-2 and V is TRBV29-1; D ambiguous. The sequenced sample consisted of peripheral blood. The CDR3 DNA follows: TGCAGTGTACAGTGGGTTGCCGGGGAGCTGTTTTTT. It is translated as CSVQWVAGELFF.